This T cell receptor beta chain was documented in a study of blood T cell repertoires in COVID-19. How the authors handled the data: For nucleated cells, counts were estimated from reference gene primer amplification. Only in-frame clones appear in the TCRdb table, and some are missing; sequencing was by immunoSEQ multiplex PCR. The DNA gave D and trimming, while V, J and clone size come from that table. The data contain 300,000 to 350,000 clones, around 90% of them singletons. V lost 3 bases, J lost 4 bases, and 19 bases lay in between. Germline V gene lookup returns CDR1 GTSNPN and CDR2 SVGIG (reference sequence). The CDR3 sequence is 16 residues long.

The chain joins TRBV30 to TRBJ2-1; maybe TRBD1 (7 bases). Sequenced material: peripheral blood. The sequence derives from a man aged 30-40 years with COVID-19, enrolled during active disease. CDR3: CAWRGGGSTVYNEQFF. The CDR3 coding sequence is TGTGCCTGGAGAGGAGGGGGCAGCACAGTTTACAATGAGCAGTTCTTC.